A single TCR beta chain is shown here with its context. Its antigen remains unidentified. The DNA is left out, because the CDR3 cannot be placed on it with certainty; the CDR3 is given as TCRdb lists it. TCRbeta CDR3 regions were amplified from genomic DNA by means of the immunoSEQ Assay, a bias-controlled multiplex PCR. As for the original processing: The number of nucleated cells in each sample was estimated by amplification of reference gene primers within the assay. Sequence reads were collapsed and filtered to measure the absolute abundance of every unique TCRbeta CDR3 rearrangement. For each sample, productive Simpson clonality was calculated as the square root of Simpson's diversity index across productive rearrangements. Not all clones reach the TCRdb copy of this immuneACCESS table, which keeps in-frame sequences only. Checked studies attribute under half of the gap to unresolved V genes and leave the rest unexplained. That table supplies the V and J calls and clone size; D and trimming were determined from the DNA. The sample includes about 480,000 clones, with approximately 87% observed a single time. Approximately 1.8% of the sample rests with the top ten.

This entry comes from a study of blood T cell repertoires in COVID-19 (dated by TCRdb to the early 2020s). Looking at the study overall: Samples from collaborators originated in the United States, Italy and Spain and spanned both the acute and convalescent phases of COVID-19. Where available, HLA class I and class II types were taken from metadata supplied by the sample provider and were not determined by assay-based typing. The repertoires were made available in a free public database intended to serve as a resource for research on the immune response to SARS-CoV-2. Subjects who had been exposed to COVID-19, were actively infected with it, or had recovered from it provided the deeply sampled blood TCRbeta repertoires that made up the dataset. Nearly every sample came with metadata listing a de-identified subject ID, COVID-19 status, age in years and sex. Samples were obtained from the ongoing ImmuneRACE study (first 160 participants) and from 1,000 to 1,500 subjects provided by 6 global collaborators. The prospective study material was composed of cDNA or gDNA derived from T cells, B-cell-depleted T cells, or PBMCs.

From its cysteine to its phenylalanine, the CDR3 spans 15 amino acids. The germline V gene yields MDHEN for CDR1 and SYDVKM for CDR2. Participants in the prospective study were aged about 18 to 100 years, lived in about two dozen United States geographic areas, and enrolled through a virtual design. To assign participants to cohorts, the prospective study relied on clinical history that participants themselves reported in a screening survey and a study questionnaire. Recovered participants in ImmuneRACE Cohort 3 were defined by two consecutive negative NP/OP PCR tests, clearance by a healthcare professional, or resolution of symptoms. In the prospective study, whole blood, serum and a nasopharyngeal or oropharyngeal swab were collected from each participant by mobile phlebotomists. Prospective study participants could optionally give additional blood draws and questionnaires over an approximately two-month period. Blood samples from the prospective study were shipped frozen or at room temperature prior to DNA extraction.

What the authors observed across the whole study: How much clinical and demographic metadata was included differed by source and by participant, and the metadata was provided uncurated.

The sequence was collected from a middle-aged woman who had recovered from COVID-19. Sequenced sample: PBMCs or T cells enriched from blood (not recorded which). The V and J genes are TRBV28 and TRBJ2-1; the D call TRBD2 from the table was never checked on the DNA. The CDR3 corresponds to CASSSSGLGKDEQFF.